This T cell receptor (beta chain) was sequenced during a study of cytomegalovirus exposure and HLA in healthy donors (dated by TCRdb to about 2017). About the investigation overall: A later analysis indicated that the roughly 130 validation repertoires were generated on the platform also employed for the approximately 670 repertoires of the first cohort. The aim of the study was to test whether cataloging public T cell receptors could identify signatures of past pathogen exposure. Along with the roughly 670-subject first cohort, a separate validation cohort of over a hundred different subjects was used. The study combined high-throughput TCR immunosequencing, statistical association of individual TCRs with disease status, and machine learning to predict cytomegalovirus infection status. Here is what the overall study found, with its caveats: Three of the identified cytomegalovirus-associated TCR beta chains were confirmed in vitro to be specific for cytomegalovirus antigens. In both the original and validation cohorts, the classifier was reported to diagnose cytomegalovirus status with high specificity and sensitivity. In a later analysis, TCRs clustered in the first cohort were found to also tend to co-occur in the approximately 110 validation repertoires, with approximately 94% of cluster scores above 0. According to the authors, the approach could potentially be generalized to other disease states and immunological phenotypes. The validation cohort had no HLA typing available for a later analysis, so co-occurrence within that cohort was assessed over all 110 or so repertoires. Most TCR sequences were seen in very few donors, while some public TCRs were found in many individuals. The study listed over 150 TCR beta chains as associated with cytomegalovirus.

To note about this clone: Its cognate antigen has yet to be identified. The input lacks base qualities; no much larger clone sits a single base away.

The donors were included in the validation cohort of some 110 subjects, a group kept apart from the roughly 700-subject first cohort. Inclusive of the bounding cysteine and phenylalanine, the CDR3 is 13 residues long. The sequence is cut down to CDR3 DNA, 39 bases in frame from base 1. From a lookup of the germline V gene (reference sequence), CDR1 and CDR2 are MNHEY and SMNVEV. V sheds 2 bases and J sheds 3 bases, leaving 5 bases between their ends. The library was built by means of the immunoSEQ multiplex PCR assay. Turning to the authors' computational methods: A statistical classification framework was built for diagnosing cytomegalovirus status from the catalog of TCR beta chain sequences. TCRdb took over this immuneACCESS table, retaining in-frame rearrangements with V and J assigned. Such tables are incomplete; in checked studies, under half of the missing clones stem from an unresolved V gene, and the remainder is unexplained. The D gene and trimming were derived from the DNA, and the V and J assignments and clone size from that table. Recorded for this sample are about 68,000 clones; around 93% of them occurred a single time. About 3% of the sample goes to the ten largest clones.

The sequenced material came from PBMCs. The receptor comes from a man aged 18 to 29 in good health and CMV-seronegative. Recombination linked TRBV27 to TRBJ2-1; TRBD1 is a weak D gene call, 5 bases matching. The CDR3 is CASSLDSYNEQFF. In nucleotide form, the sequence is TGTGCCAGCAGTTTAGACAGCTACAATGAGCAGTTCTTC.